This TCR beta chain is from a study of cytomegalovirus exposure and HLA in healthy donors. With regard to this clone: The antigen is undetermined.

PCR primers comprised 60 Vbeta and 13 Jbeta primers. TCRdb's copy holds only in-frame clones and misses some; the assay was immunoSEQ multiplex PCR. The table has roughly 140,000 clones, roughly three quarters seen once. Study observations and caveats: Whilst most TCR sequences proved rare, a subset of public TCRs occurred across many donors.

There are 15 residues in the CDR3. Germline loops: CDR1 SEHNR, CDR2 FQNEAQ (reference sequence). Trimming left V 5 bases short and J 7 bases short, with 21 bases between. The sequence derives from a woman in her 50s in good health and CMV-seronegative. The gene calls are TRBV7-9 and TRBJ2-7, with D possibly being TRBD1 (6 bases). The sample consisted of PBMCs. The DNA of the CDR3 is TGTGCCAGCAGCCCACAGGGTATGATTTCTCGGGAGCAGTACTTC. It yields the protein CASSPQGMISREQYF.